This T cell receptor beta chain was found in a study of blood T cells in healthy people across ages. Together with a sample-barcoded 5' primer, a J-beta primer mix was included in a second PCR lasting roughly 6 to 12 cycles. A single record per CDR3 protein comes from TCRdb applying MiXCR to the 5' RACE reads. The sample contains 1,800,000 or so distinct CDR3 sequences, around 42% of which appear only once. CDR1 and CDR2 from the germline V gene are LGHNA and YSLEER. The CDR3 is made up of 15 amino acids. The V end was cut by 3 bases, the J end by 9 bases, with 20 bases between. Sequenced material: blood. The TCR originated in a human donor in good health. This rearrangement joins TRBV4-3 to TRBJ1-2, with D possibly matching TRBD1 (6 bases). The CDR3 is CASSQLGGAMASYTF. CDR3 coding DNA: TGCGCCAGCAGCCAGCTCGGGGGGGCCATGGCCAGCTACACCTTC.